A single sample gave rise to the 20 T cell receptor beta chains below, sequenced in a study of T cell changes during pregnancy in multiple sclerosis (dated by TCRdb to about 2019). The library was produced with the immunoSEQ multiplex PCR assay. As stored in TCRdb, this immuneACCESS dataset retains in-frame rearrangements with V and J assigned. A fraction of the clones does not appear; measured against another copy, unresolved V genes explain less than half of the discrepancy, and the remainder lacks a known reason. This sample gives around 80,000 clones in total; 92% of them show up just once. The top ten constitute over 1.3% of the sample. The source material was peripheral blood, sampled before pregnancy. These TCRs come from a female donor with multiple sclerosis, enrolled in a pregnancy study.

The V gene is TRBV11-2, the J gene TRBJ1-1; D is unclear. The CDR3 runs to 14 residues. Looked up from germline, CDR1 is SGHAT and CDR2 is FQNNGV. V lost 5 bases, J lost 0 bases, and 10 bases lay in between. The CDR3 protein is CASSAQVMNTEAFF. The DNA of the CDR3 is TGTGCCAGCAGCGCACAAGTAATGAACACTGAAGCTTTCTTT. The full variable domain, completed using reference TRBV11-2 and TRBJ1-1, is EAGVAQSPRYKIIEKRQSVAFWCNPISGHATLYWYQQILGQGPKLLIQFQNNGVVDDSQLPKDRFSAERLKGVDSTLKIQPAKLEDSAVYLCASSAQVMNTEAFFGQGTRLTVV.

The chain is built from TRBV15 and TRBJ1-1, with TRBD1 as a possible D gene (6 bases). Trimming took 1 base from V and 3 from J, leaving 15 bases between them. The CDR3 consists of 16 residues. Germline V gene sequence: CDR1 LNHNV, CDR2 YYDKDF (reference sequence). The CDR3 coding sequence is TGTGCCACCAGCAGAGGCAAACAGGGTCAGCACACTGAAGCTTTCTTT. It is translated as CATSRGKQGQHTEAFF.

This chain uses TRBV2 with TRBJ1-1; D remains unclear. V was trimmed by 8 bases and J by 1 base, leaving 8 bases between them. Germline values: CDR1 SNHLY, CDR2 FYNNEI. The CDR3 length is 12 residues. The CDR3 DNA reads TGTGCCAGCCTTCGGGGGAACACTGAAGCTTTCTTT. Translating gives CASLRGNTEAFF.

The gene calls are TRBV5-1 and TRBJ2-3; tentative D call: TRBD2 (5 bases). From germline, CDR1 is SGHRS and CDR2 YFSETQ. V lost 4 bases and J 2 bases, leaving 14 bases between the germline ends. The CDR3 length is 15 residues. The CDR3 loop is CASSPDTDSTDTQYF. The CDR3 nucleotides are TGCGCCAGCAGCCCTGACACGGACTCCACAGATACGCAGTATTTT.

The rearrangement links TRBV29-1 to TRBJ1-3; weak D call: TRBD1 (6 bases). Germline CDR1 reads SQVTM; CDR2 reads ANQGSEA. This CDR3 has 15 amino acids. V lost 5 bases and J 1 base, leaving 15 bases between the germline ends. The CDR3 DNA is TGCAGCGTTACTAAACAGGGAAAGTCTGGAAACACCATATATTTT. It encodes CSVTKQGKSGNTIYF.

Only a few counts were recorded for this clone. DNA for the CDR3: TGTGCCACCGTACAGGACGACTATGGCTACACCTTC. Its translation: CATVQDDYGYTF. This chain connects TRBV15 to TRBJ1-2, with D possibly matching TRBD1 (5 bases). Trimming pared 8 bases from V and 3 bases from J, leaving 10 bases between. CDR1 is LNHNV, CDR2 YYDKDF, per germline (reference sequence). The CDR3 length is 12 residues. The full variable domain, in which reference TRBV15 and TRBJ1-2 provide the parts outside the CDR3, is DAMVIQNPRYQVTQFGKPVTLSCSQTLNHNVMYWYQQKSSQAPKLLFHYYDKDFNNEADTPDNFQSRRPNTSFCFLDIRSPGLGDTAMYLCATVQDDYGYTFGSGTRLTVV.

This rearrangement joins TRBV28 to TRBJ2-1, with 7 bases that match TRBD1. The CDR3 is 13 amino acids. The germline gives CDR1 MDHEN, CDR2 SYDVKM. The trim removed 7 bases at V and 7 bases at J, leaving 7 bases unmatched. The CDR3 DNA reads as TGTGCCAGCACTCCGAGGGGGCGGAATGAGCAGTTCTTC. Protein: CASTPRGRNEQFF.

The chain links TRBV7-2 to TRBJ1-1, with D tentatively TRBD1 (6 bases). V was clipped by 4 bases and J by 4 bases, with 16 bases between them. The CDR3 is 15 amino acids. Germline-derived CDR1 and CDR2 are SGHTA and FQGNSA. The CDR3 bases are TGTGCCAGCAGCTCCACACGGACAGCTTCCACTGAAGCTTTCTTT. This sequence encodes CASSSTRTASTEAFF.

The chain carries TRBV7-9 and TRBJ2-7, with D perhaps TRBD1 (6 bases). The CDR3 contains 15 residues. The V gene lost 4 bases and the J gene lost 2 bases, with 15 bases spanning the gap. Looked up from germline, CDR1 is SEHNR and CDR2 is FQNEAQ (reference sequence). CDR3 coding DNA: TGTGCCAGCAGCTCGATCAAACAGGGTACCTACGAGCAGTACTTC. Its translation is CASSSIKQGTYEQYF.

This rearrangement joins TRBV19 to TRBJ1-2, with D possibly TRBD1 on 6 matching bases. The germline gives CDR1 LNHDA, CDR2 SQIVND (reference sequence). The CDR3 runs to 14 residues. The germline V and J ends were trimmed by 6 bases and 4 bases, with 15 bases remaining between them. The CDR3 bases are TGTGCCAGTAGAATGTCAGGGGCGGGCTATGGCTACACCTTC. Amino acids: CASRMSGAGYGYTF.

The chain is built from TRBV5-1 and TRBJ1-2; no firm D call. Between the trimmed V and J ends, which lost 4 bases and 3 bases, there was a span of 10 bases. CDR3 length equals 13 residues. The germline CDR1 and CDR2 sequences are SGHRS and YFSETQ. The CDR3 sequence: CASSRGGDYGYTF. CDR3 coding DNA: TGCGCCAGCAGCCGTGGCGGGGACTATGGCTACACCTTC.

V usage is TRBV6-6 and J usage is TRBJ2-7; TRBD1 aligns across 9 bases. With 0 bases clipped from V and 3 bases from J, the junction kept 3 bases outside the gene matches. CDR1 and CDR2 from the germline V gene are MNHNY and SVGAGI (reference sequence). The CDR3 length is 15 residues. CDR3 nucleotides: TGTGCCAGCAGTTACTCGACAGGGGGGTACTACGAGCAGTACTTC. This gives the protein CASSYSTGGYYEQYF.

The chain recombines TRBV19 with TRBJ2-7, with D perhaps TRBD2 (5 bases). Germline assignment: CDR1 LNHDA and CDR2 SQIVND (reference sequence). The CDR3 is made up of 15 amino acids. Trimming took off 6 bases at V and 0 bases at J, with 15 bases between the two ends. DNA for the CDR3: TGTGCCAGTAGCCTGTTCGGGGAAGGCTCCTACGAGCAGTACTTC. Translated, it gives CASSLFGEGSYEQYF.

V usage is TRBV5-5 and J usage is TRBJ1-5, with 8 bases matching TRBD1. V lost 3 bases to trimming and J lost 7 bases; unmatched junction nucleotides: 3. Germline V gives CDR1 SGHKS, CDR2 YYEKEE (reference sequence). This CDR3 region has 13 residues. The CDR3 nucleotides are TGTGCCAGCAGCTCAGGGGGCGGGCAGCCCCAGCATTTT. Translation: CASSSGGGQPQHF.

The J gene is TRBJ2-7, the V gene TRBV4-1; maybe TRBD2 (6 bases). V was trimmed by 1 base and J by 6 bases, leaving 10 bases between them. Per germline, CDR1 MGHRA and CDR2 YSYEKL. The CDR3 length is 13 residues. CDR3 DNA sequence: TGCGCCAGCAGCCAAGGGCGGGGCGGCGAGCAGTACTTC. Its translation: CASSQGRGGEQYF.

This clone was detected only once. This sequence joins TRBV19 and TRBJ1-4, with 7 bases matching TRBD1. The germline V gene has CDR1 LNHDA and CDR2 SQIVND (reference sequence). After removal of 3 bases from V and 5 bases from J, the junction contained 12 bases not matched to a gene. The CDR3 has 17 residues. The CDR3 nucleotides are TGTGCCAGTAGTATTGTGACAGGGAATGGCTACAATGAAAAACTGTTTTTT. Encoded protein: CASSIVTGNGYNEKLFF. Full variable domain (remainder filled in from reference TRBV19 and TRBJ1-4): DGGITQSPKYLFRKEGQNVTLSCEQNLNHDAMYWYRQDPGQGLRLIYYSQIVNDFQKGDIAEGYSVSREKKESFPLTVTSAQKNPTAFYLCASSIVTGNGYNEKLFFGSGTQLSVL.

The chain carries TRBV5-1 and TRBJ2-7; no clear D gene. Germline V gene lookup returns CDR1 SGHRS and CDR2 YFSETQ. With 0 bases removed from V and 0 bases from J, the gap between germline ends came to 4 bases. The CDR3 has 13 amino acids. The CDR3 loop is CASSLASSYEQYF. CDR3 nucleotides: TGCGCCAGCAGCTTGGCTTCCTCCTACGAGCAGTACTTC.

CDR3 amino acids: CASSLGTVHNQPQHF. As DNA, the CDR3 is TGCGCCAGCAGCTTGGGGACAGTACACAATCAGCCCCAGCATTTT. The gene calls are TRBV5-1 and TRBJ1-5; possibly TRBD1 for D (6 bases). There are 15 residues in the CDR3. Germline V gene data show CDR1 as SGHRS and CDR2 as YFSETQ. The V and J ends lost 0 bases and 3 bases respectively, with 10 bases between them.

This clone turned up a few times. The V call is TRBV27, the J call TRBJ1-5; 7 bases are shared with TRBD1. The CDR3 loop spans 14 amino acids. With 0 bases clipped from V and 4 bases from J, the junction kept 0 bases outside the gene matches. The germline V gene encodes CDR1 MNHEY and CDR2 SMNVEV (reference sequence). CDR3 amino acids: CASSLSQGNQPQHF. As DNA, the CDR3 is TGTGCCAGCAGTTTATCACAGGGGAATCAGCCCCAGCATTTT.

As DNA, the CDR3 is TGCGCCAGCAGCCAGCCGGGACAGGGTAGGACTGAAGCTTTCTTT. Its translation: CASSQPGQGRTEAFF. J is TRBJ1-1 and V is TRBV4-1; 9 positions match TRBD1. Germline values: CDR1 MGHRA, CDR2 YSYEKL. This CDR3 has 15 amino acids. V lost 3 bases and J lost 5; bases outside the gene matches: 7.